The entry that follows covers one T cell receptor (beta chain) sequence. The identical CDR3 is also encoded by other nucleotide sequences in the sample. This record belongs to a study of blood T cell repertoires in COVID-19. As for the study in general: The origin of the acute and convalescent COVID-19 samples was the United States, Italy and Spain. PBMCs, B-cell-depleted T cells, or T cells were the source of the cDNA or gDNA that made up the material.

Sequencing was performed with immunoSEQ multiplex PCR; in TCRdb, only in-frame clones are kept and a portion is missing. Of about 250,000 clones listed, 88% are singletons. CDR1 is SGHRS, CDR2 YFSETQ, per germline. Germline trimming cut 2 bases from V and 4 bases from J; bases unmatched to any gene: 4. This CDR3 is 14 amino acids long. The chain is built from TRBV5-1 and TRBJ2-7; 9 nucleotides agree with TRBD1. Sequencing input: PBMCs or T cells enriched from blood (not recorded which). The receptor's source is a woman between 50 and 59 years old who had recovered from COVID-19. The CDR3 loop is CASSLDRGAYEQYF. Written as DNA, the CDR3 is TGCGCCAGCAGCTTAGACAGGGGGGCGTACGAGCAGTACTTC. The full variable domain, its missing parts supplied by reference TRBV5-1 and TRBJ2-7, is KAGVTQTPRYLIKTRGQQVTLSCSPISGHRSVSWYQQTPGQGLQFLFEYFSETQRNKGNFPGRFSGRQFSNSRSEMNVSTLELGDSALYLCASSLDRGAYEQYFGPGTRLTVT.